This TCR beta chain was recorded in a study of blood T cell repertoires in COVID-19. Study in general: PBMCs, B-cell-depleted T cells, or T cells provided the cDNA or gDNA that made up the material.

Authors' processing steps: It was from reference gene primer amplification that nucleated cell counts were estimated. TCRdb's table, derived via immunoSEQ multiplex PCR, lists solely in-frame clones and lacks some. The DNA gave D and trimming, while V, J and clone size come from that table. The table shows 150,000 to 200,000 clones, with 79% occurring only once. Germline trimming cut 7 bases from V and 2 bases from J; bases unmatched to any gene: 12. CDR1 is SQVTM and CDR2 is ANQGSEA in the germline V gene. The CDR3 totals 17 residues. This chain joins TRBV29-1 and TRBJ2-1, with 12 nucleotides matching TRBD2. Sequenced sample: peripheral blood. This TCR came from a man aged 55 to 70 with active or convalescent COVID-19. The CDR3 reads CSAKGMTSGRTYNEQFF. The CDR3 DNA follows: TGCAGCGCTAAGGGGATGACTAGCGGGAGAACCTACAATGAGCAGTTCTTC.